This T cell receptor beta chain was sequenced during a study of beta chain features in type 1 diabetes. Broader study findings: Naive, central memory and Treg TCRB repertoires appeared more alike in patients than in healthy donors.

This clone has more than one count but fewer than ten. Its antigen is not identified. Sequenced material consisted of expressed TCRB transcripts (all of the isolated RNA was reverse transcribed). Clones were sequenced by immunoSEQ multiplex PCR, and TCRdb holds only the in-frame ones, with some missing. The sample includes 300,000 to 350,000 clones, less than 10% of them seen just once. The TCR was taken from a woman younger than 30 in good health. Sequencing was performed on central memory CD4+ T cells from blood.

This chain's CDR3 is CASINPGWGGQYF. In DNA form, the CDR3 reads TGTGCCAGCATCAATCCGGGCTGGGGCGGGCAGTACTTC. This sequence joins TRBV7-6 and TRBJ2-5, with D perhaps TRBD1 or TRBD2 (5 bases each). This CDR3 spans 13 amino acids. V was cut by 7 bases and J by 11 bases, with 20 bases left in between. Germline V gene lookup returns CDR1 SGHVS and CDR2 FNYEAQ.